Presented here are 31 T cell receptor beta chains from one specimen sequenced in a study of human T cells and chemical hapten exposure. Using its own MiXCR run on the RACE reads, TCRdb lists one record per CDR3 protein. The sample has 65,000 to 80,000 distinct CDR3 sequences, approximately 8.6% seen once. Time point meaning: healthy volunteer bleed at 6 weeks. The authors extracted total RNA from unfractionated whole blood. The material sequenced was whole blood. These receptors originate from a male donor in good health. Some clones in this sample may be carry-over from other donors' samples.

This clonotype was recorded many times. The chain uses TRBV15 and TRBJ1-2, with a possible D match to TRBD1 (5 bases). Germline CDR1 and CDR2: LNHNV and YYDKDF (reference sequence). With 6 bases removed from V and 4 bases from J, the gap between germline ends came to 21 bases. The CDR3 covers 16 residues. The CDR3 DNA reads TGTGCCACCAGACCCTCACTGCGGGGGGATGTCTATGGCTACACCTTC. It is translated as CATRPSLRGDVYGYTF.

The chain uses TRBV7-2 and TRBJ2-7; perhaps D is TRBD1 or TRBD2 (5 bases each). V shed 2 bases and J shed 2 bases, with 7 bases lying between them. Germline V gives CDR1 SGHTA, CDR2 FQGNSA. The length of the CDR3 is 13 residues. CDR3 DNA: TGTGCCAGCAGCTTACAGGGAGCCTACGAGCAGTACTTC. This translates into CASSLQGAYEQYF.

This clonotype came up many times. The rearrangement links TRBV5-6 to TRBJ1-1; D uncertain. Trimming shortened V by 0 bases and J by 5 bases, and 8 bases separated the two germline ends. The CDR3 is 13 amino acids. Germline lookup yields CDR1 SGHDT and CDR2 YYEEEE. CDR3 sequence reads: CASSLGLGTEAFF. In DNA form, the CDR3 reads TGTGCCAGCAGCTTGGGACTCGGGACTGAAGCTTTCTTT. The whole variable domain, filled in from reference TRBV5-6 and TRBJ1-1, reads DAGVTQSPTHLIKTRGQQVTLRCSPKSGHDTVSWYQQALGQGPQFIFQYYEEEERQRGNFPDRFSGHQFPNYSSELNVNALLLGDSALYLCASSLGLGTEAFFGQGTRLTVV.

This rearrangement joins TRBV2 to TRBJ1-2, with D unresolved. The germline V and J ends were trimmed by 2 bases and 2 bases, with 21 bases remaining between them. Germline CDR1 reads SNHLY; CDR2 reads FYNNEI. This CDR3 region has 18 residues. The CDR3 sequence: CASSEMHGVNNKNYGYTF. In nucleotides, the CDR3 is TGTGCCAGCAGTGAAATGCACGGCGTAAATAATAAGAACTATGGCTACACCTTC.

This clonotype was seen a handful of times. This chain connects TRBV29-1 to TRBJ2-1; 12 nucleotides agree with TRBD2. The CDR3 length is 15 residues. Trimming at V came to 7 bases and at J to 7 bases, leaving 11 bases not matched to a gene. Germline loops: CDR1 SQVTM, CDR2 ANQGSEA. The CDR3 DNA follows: TGCAGCGCCCCGAGACTAGCGGGAGATGTGAATGAGCAGTTCTTC. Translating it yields CSAPRLAGDVNEQFF.

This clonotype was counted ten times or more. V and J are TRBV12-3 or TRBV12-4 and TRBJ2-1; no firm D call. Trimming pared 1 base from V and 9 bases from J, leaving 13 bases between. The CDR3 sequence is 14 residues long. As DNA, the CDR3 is TGTGCCAGCAGTTTAGGGGTAGAATGGGTTGAGCAGTTCTTC. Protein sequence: CASSLGVEWVEQFF.

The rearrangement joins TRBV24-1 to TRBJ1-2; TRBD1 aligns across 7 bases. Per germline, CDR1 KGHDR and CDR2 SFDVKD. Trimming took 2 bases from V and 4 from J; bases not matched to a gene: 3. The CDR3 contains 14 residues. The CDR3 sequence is CATSDSGQSYGYTF. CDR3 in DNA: TGTGCCACCAGTGATTCGGGACAGAGCTATGGCTACACCTTC.

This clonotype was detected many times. The CDR3 region has the DNA TGCGCCAGCAGCTACACCCCGGGACAGGCCTACGAGCAGTACTTC. Its protein is CASSYTPGQAYEQYF. The rearrangement uses TRBV5-1 and TRBJ2-7; the match to TRBD1 covers 8 bases. The germline V gene has CDR1 SGHRS and CDR2 YFSETQ. The CDR3 length is 15 residues. Trimming at V came to 3 bases and at J to 2 bases, leaving 7 bases not matched to a gene.

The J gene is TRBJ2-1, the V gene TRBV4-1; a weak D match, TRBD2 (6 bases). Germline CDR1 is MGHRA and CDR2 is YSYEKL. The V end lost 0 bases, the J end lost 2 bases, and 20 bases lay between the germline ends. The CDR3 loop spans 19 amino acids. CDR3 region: CASSQDDSGPKGPYNEQFF. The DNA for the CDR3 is TGCGCCAGCAGCCAAGATGATAGCGGCCCAAAGGGTCCCTACAATGAGCAGTTCTTC.

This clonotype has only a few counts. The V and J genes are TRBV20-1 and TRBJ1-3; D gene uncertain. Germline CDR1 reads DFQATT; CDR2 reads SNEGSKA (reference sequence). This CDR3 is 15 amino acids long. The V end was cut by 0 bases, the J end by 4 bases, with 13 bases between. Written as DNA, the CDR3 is TGCAGTGCTAGAGATGCCGCGGTCTGGGGAAACACCATATATTTT. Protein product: CSARDAAVWGNTIYF.

CDR3: CASSVIANRPDTQYF. CDR3 DNA: TGTGCCAGCAGCGTCATAGCAAATCGCCCAGATACGCAGTATTTT. The rearrangement uses TRBV9 and TRBJ2-3, with D hard to call. Germline loops: CDR1 SGDLS, CDR2 YYNGEE. V lost 2 bases and J 4 bases, leaving 14 bases between the germline ends. The CDR3 spans 15 residues.

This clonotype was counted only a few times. The CDR3 region has the DNA TGTGCTAGTGGTTTGGTAGGGGTTGAAGCTTTCTTT. Its translation: CASGLVGVEAFF. The chain employs TRBV12-5 and TRBJ1-1; D perhaps matches TRBD1 (5 bases). V was clipped by 0 bases and J by 7 bases, with 6 bases between them. The germline CDR1 and CDR2 sequences are LGHNT and FRNRAP. The CDR3 totals 12 residues. The full variable domain, rest sourced from reference TRBV12-5 and TRBJ1-1, is DARVTQTPRHKVTEMGQEVTMRCQPILGHNTVFWYRQTMMQGLELLAYFRNRAPLDDSGMPKDRFSAEMPDATLATLKIQPSEPRDSAVYFCASGLVGVEAFFGQGTRLTVV.

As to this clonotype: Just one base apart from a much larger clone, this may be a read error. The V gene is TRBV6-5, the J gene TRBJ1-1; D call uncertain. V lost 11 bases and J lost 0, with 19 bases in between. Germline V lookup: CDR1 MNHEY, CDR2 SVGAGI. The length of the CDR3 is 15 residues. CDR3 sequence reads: CASVEQRKMNTEAFF. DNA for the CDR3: TGTGCCTCAGTGGAACAGCGAAAAATGAACACTGAAGCTTTCTTT.

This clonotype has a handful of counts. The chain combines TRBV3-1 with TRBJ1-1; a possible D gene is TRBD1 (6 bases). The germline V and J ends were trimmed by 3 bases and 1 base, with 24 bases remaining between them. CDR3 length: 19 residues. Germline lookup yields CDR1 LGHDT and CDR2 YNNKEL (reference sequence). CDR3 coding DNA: TGTGCCAGCAGCCATCCCATTGATCTACAGGGAGGGGAGAACACTGAAGCTTTCTTT. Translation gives CASSHPIDLQGGENTEAFF.

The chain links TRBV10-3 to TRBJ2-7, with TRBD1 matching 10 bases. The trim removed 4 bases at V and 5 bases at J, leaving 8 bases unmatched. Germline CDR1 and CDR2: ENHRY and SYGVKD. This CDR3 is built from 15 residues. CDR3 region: CAISAPDRGPDEQYF. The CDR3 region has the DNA TGTGCCATCAGTGCCCCCGACAGGGGGCCGGACGAGCAGTACTTC.

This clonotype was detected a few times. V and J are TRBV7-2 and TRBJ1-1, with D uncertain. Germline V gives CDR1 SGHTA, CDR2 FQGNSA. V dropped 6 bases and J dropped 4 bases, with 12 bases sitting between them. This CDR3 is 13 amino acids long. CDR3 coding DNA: TGTGCCAGCAGAGCTTATCAAATCACTGAAGCTTTCTTT. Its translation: CASRAYQITEAFF.

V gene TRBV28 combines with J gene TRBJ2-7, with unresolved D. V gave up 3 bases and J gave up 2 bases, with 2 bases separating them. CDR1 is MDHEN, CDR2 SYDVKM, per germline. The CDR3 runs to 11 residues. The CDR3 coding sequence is TGTGCCAGCAGTTTGACCTACGAGCAGTACTTC. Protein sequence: CASSLTYEQYF.

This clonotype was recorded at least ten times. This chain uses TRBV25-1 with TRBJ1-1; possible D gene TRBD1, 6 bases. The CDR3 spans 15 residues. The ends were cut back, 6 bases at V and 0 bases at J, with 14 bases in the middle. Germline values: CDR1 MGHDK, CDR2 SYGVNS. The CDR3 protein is CASRATGRMNTEAFF. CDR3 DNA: TGTGCCAGCAGGGCAACAGGGCGGATGAACACTGAAGCTTTCTTT.

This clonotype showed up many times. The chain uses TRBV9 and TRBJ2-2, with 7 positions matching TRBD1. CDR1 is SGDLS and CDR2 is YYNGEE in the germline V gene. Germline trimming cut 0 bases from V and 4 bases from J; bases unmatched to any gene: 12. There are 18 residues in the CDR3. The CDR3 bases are TGTGCCAGCAGCGTAGTTGTAGGGGGCGCGATAGCCACCGGGGAGCTGTTTTTT. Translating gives CASSVVVGGAIATGELFF. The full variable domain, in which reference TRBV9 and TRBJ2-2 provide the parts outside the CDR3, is DSGVTQTPKHLITATGQRVTLRCSPRSGDLSVYWYQQSLDQGLQFLIQYYNGEERAKGNILERFSAQQFPDLHSELNLSSLELGDSALYFCASSVVVGGAIATGELFFGEGSRLTVL.

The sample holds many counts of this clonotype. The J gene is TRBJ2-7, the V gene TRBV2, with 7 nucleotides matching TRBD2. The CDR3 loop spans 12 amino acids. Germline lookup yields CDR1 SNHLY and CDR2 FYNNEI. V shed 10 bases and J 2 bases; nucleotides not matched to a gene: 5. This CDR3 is CATGGPAYEQYF. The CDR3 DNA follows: TGTGCCACGGGGGGACCGGCCTACGAGCAGTACTTC.

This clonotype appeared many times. The CDR3 is CASSLESPADNTEAFF. The CDR3 DNA follows: TGCGCCAGCAGCTTGGAATCTCCGGCAGACAACACTGAAGCTTTCTTT. The V call is TRBV5-1, the J call TRBJ1-1; no reliable D call. Trimming left V 0 bases short and J 2 bases short, with 14 bases between. CDR1 SGHRS and CDR2 YFSETQ come from the germline V gene. CDR3 length: 16 amino acids.

The CDR3 region has the DNA TGTGCCTGGAGTGCCGGTCAAGGGATACATGAGCAGTTCTTC. As protein: CAWSAGQGIHEQFF. The chain is built from TRBV30 and TRBJ2-1; D gene ambiguous. V lost 1 base, J lost 8 bases, and 15 bases lay in between. Germline V CDR1 and CDR2: GTSNPN, SVGIG (reference sequence). The CDR3 is made up of 14 amino acids.

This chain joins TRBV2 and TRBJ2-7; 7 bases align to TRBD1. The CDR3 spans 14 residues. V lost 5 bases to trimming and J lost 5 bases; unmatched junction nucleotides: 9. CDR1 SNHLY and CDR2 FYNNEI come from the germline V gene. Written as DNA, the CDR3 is TGTGCCAGCAGTACCCCGGGACAGCCGAACGAGCAGTACTTC. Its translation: CASSTPGQPNEQYF.

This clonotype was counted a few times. In DNA, the CDR3 is TGTGCCAGCAGCTTGGCTGGAGGGCTCAATCAGCCCCAGCATTTT. It codes for CASSLAGGLNQPQHF. The chain combines TRBV5-5 with TRBJ1-5; the D is unclear. The CDR3 is made up of 15 amino acids. V was clipped by 0 bases and J by 3 bases, with 10 bases between them. The germline gives CDR1 SGHKS, CDR2 YYEKEE (reference sequence).

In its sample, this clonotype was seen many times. In DNA, the CDR3 is TGTGCCACCAGCAGGGACAGGGAGAATTCACCCCTCCACTTT. Its translation is CATSRDRENSPLHF. V is TRBV15 and J is TRBJ1-6, with 8 bases matching TRBD1. The V gene's germline CDR1 is LNHNV and CDR2 YYDKDF (reference sequence). J lost 7 bases, V lost 3 bases, and 2 bases had no gene match. This CDR3 spans 14 amino acids.

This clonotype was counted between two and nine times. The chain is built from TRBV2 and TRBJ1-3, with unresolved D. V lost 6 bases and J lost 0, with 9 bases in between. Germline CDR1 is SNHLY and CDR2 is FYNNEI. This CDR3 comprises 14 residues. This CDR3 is CASSTGSSGNTIYF. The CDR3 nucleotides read TGTGCCAGCAGCACCGGCAGCTCTGGAAACACCATATATTTT.

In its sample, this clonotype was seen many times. The CDR3 DNA is TGTGCCAGCAGTTACCGAAGCAATGAGCAGTTCTTC. Protein sequence: CASSYRSNEQFF. This rearrangement joins TRBV6-2 or TRBV6-3 to TRBJ2-1; D gene ambiguous. With 2 bases removed from V and 6 bases from J, the gap between germline ends came to 5 bases. This CDR3 is 12 amino acids long. Germline loops: CDR1 MNHEY, CDR2 SVGEGT.

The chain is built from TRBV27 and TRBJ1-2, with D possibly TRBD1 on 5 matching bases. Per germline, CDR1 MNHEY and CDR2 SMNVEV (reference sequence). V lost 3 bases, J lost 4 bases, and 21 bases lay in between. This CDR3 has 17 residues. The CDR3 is CASSFRGPPLFFYGYTF. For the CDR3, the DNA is TGTGCCAGCAGTTTTAGGGGTCCCCCTTTATTCTTCTATGGCTACACCTTC.

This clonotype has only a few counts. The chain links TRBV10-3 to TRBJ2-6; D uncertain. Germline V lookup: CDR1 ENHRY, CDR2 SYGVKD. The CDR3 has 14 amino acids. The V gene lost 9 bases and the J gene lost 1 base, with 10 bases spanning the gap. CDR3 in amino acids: CAIKLDSGANVLTF. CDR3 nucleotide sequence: TGTGCCATTAAGCTGGATTCTGGGGCCAACGTCCTGACTTTC.

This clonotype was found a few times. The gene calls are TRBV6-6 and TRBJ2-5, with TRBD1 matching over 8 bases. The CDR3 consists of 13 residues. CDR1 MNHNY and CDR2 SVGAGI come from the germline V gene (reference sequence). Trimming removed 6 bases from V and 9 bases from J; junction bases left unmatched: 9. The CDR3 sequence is CASRTDRGSAQYF. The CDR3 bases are TGTGCCAGCAGAACCGACAGGGGAAGCGCCCAGTACTTC.

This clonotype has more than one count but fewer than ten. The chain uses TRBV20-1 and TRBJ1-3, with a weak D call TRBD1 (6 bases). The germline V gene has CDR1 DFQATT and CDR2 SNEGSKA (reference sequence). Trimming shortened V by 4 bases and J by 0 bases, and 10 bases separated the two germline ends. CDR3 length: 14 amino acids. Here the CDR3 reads CSAIVRGSGNTIYF. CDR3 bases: TGCAGTGCTATTGTCAGGGGCTCTGGAAACACCATATATTTT.